What follows is one T cell receptor (beta chain) and its context. Its cognate antigen has yet to be identified. The input lacks base qualities; no much larger clone sits a single base away. Any patient with an uncontrolled infection, another autoimmune disease, pregnancy or lactation was excluded. Diagnoses relied on clinical symptoms, serum thyroxine and TRAb, thyroid ultrasound and orbital computed tomography. Trizol reagent was used to extract total RNA, and RNA quality was then checked on an Agilent 2100 Bioanalyzer. This sample is part of a study of T cells in Graves' hyperthyroidism and ophthalmopathy (dated by TCRdb to about 2019). A note on the overall study: A discovery cohort of fewer than 110 patients, approximately 45 with Graves' ophthalmopathy and about 58 with stable Graves' hyperthyroidism, was used to find distinguishing TCR V-J signatures. Prospective prediction of ophthalmopathy was tested in an independent validation cohort of 18 to 20 hyperthyroidism patients and 15 to 17 patients who later progressed to ophthalmopathy. For training and testing, the 100 or so patients in the discovery cohort were randomly divided in a 7:3 ratio. The study also compared thyroid tissue and blood T-cell repertoires from a handful of Graves' hyperthyroidism patients. After blood sampling, hyperthyroidism patients were treated with methimazole at a starting dose of 30 mg daily, and ophthalmopathy patients were treated with high-dose intravenous methylprednisolone. According to the paper, TCR Vbeta CDR3 sequencing was carried out on over 130 peripheral blood samples, which came from over 40 ophthalmopathy, 75 to 80 hyperthyroidism and roughly 17 progressor patients.

From cysteine to phenylalanine, the CDR3 is 13 amino acids long. The retained sequence is limited to the CDR3, 39 bases, with the frame set at the first base. CDR1 and CDR2, looked up from the germline V gene, are MGHDK and SYGVNS. V sheds 7 bases and J sheds 3 bases, leaving 13 bases between their ends. The paper as a whole reports these results and caveats: In validation, the model predicted progression to ophthalmopathy with 65% to 71% sensitivity and around 72% specificity, a median of about 6 months before onset. In cross-validation, a model built on a 13 V-J signature told ophthalmopathy apart from stable hyperthyroidism with just under 90% sensitivity and approximately 84% specificity, and in testing the same model reached 80%/75%. Sample size was not statistically predetermined, and investigators were not blinded to group allocation. Most expanded thyroid clonotypes (frequency above 0.001) were also detected in blood, a finding suggesting that blood repertoires may reflect thyroid immune responses.

The TCR beta CDR3 regions were amplified from RNA transcripts. The TCR CDR3 was subjected to a first round of RT-PCR using the HTBI primer set and the Qiagen OneStep RT-PCR kit. A second multiplex PCR round built the libraries, followed by size selection and purification. The libraries were sequenced on an Illumina HiSeq2000 using paired-end 100 bp reads. The paper's data handling went like this. Raw data were processed with SOAPnuke, discarding reads with adapters, uncalled bases, mean Phred below 15, or no exact constant-primer or identifier match. COPE v1.2.5 was used to merge high-quality paired reads, and clonotypes were defined as unique nucleotide sequences. MiTCR v1.1 was used to align the clonotypes against IMGT TRBV, TRBD and TRBJ reference segments. The analysis included only V-J combinations with a frequency above 0.0001, which together covered about 99% of the repertoires. A TCS score was defined as the ratio of F50 (clonal expansion) to E x V (chaos), with BLOSUM62-based TCRdist applied between CDR3 peptides within each V-J. Welch's t-statistics and random forest reduced 500 to 650 V-J features to 10 to 15, which were used in a naive Bayes classifier (R e1071). The similarity between thyroid and blood repertoires was quantified using the Morisita-Horn index. Starting from the raw public reads, TCRdb applied fastp trimming at Q25, assembled clones with MiXCR and retained in-frame beta chains. Each entry merges the rows of one CDR3 protein and shows their most common DNA and genes. Clone size and V and J calls follow TCRdb, not the original study. For this sample there are hundreds of thousands of distinct CDR3 sequences; just under 45% appear just once. The ten largest clones capture roughly 6.5% of the sample.

The clonotype originates from an adult man with Graves' disease, either hyperthyroidism or ophthalmopathy (not recorded which). The sequence is built from TRBV25-1 and TRBJ2-7, with no D gene named confidently. Sequenced input: peripheral blood or thyroid tissue (not recorded which). In nucleotide form, the sequence is TGTGCCAGCAACTTTTATGGGGTCTACGAGCAGTACTTC. Its protein is CASNFYGVYEQYF.